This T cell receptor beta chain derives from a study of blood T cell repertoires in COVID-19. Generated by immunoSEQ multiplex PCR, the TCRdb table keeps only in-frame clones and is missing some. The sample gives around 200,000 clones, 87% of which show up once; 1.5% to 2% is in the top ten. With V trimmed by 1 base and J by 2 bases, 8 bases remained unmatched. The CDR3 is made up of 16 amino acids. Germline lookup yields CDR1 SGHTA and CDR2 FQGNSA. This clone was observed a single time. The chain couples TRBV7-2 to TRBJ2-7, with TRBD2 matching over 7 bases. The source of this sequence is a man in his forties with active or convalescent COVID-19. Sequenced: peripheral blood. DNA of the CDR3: TGTGCCAGCAGCTTAGGTTCCGCGGGGGTCACCTACGAGCAGTACTTC. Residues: CASSLGSAGVTYEQYF.